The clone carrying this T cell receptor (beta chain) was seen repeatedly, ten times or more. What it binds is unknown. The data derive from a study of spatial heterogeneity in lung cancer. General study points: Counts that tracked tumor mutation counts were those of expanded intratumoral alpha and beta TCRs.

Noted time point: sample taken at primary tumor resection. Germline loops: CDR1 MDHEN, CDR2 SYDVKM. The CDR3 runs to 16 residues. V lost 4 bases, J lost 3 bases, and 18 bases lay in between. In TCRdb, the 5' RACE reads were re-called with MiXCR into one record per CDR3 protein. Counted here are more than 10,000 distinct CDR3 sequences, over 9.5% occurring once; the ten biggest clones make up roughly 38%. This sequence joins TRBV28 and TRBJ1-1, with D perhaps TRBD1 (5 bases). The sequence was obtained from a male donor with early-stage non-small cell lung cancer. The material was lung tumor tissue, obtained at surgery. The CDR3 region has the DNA TGTGCCAGCAGTTCCCTGCCGGGGCCGGGCGACACTGAAGCTTTCTTT. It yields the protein CASSSLPGPGDTEAFF.